This passage covers 16 T cell receptor beta chains from one sample sequenced in a study of metastatic and nonmetastatic thyroid tumors. No treatment of any kind had been given to any patient before thyroid surgery. TCRdb re-called clones from the PCR reads using MiXCR. This table holds about 36,000 clones, more than 20% found once. The sequencing sample was made of blood. Every receptor here comes from a female donor with papillary thyroid cancer or a benign thyroid nodule (not recorded which). Some clones in this sample may be carry-over from other donors' samples.

This clone appeared many times. In DNA, the CDR3 is TGTGCCAGCTCATTTAGCGGGGTCGGCCCAGAGACCCAGTACTTC. Translated: CASSFSGVGPETQYF. This chain uses TRBV18 with TRBJ2-5; 8 bases are a match to TRBD2. The J segment lost 4 bases and the V segment lost 5 bases, leaving 9 bases of the junction unmatched. The germline V gene has CDR1 KGHSH and CDR2 LQKENI. The CDR3 has 15 residues.

This clone was observed many times. V gene TRBV20-1 combines with J gene TRBJ1-4; TRBD1 is a possible D gene (6 bases). There are 13 residues in the CDR3. Trimming removed 5 bases at V and 7 bases at J, with 14 bases between. Germline assignment: CDR1 DFQATT and CDR2 SNEGSKA (reference sequence). CDR3: CSAGGGGTEKLFF. In DNA, the CDR3 is TGCAGTGCTGGCGGGGGCGGAACTGAAAAACTGTTTTTT.

Regarding this clone: Given a much more abundant clone one base away, this may be a read error. The chain carries TRBV4-1 and TRBJ2-7; TRBD2 might be the D (7 bases). Germline V lookup: CDR1 MGHRA, CDR2 YSYEKL. The CDR3 sequence is 16 residues long. Trimming pared 0 bases from V and 2 bases from J, leaving 14 bases between. DNA of the CDR3: TGCGCCAGCAGCCAAGATGGGGGGGCTAGCACCTACGAGCAGTACTTC. Amino acid sequence: CASSQDGGASTYEQYF.

The V gene is TRBV6-1, the J gene TRBJ1-2; 7 nucleotides line up with TRBD1. Trimming at V came to 6 bases and at J to 4 bases, leaving 17 bases not matched to a gene. Per germline, CDR1 MNHNS and CDR2 SASEGT. The CDR3 runs 17 residues. The CDR3 DNA reads as TGTGCCAGCAGGCGAGTAGCGGGAGGGGGCGGTGGCTATGGCTACACCTTC. Its translation: CASRRVAGGGGGYGYTF.

This clone has a count of ten or more. The chain combines TRBV5-1 with TRBJ2-3; 10 bases are shared with TRBD2. This CDR3 spans 17 amino acids. V dropped 3 bases and J dropped 4; count of bases not matched to a gene: 11. Germline-derived CDR1 and CDR2 are SGHRS and YFSETQ. The CDR3 loop is CASSSEGLAEGADTQYF. The CDR3 nucleotides read TGCGCCAGCAGCTCGGAAGGACTAGCGGAGGGGGCAGATACGCAGTATTTT.

Remarks on this clone: The junction departs from germline at one end; a sequencing error may be responsible. This rearrangement joins TRBV12-3 or TRBV12-4 to TRBJ2-6; D gene ambiguous. This CDR3 contains 14 residues. In DNA, the CDR3 is TGTGCCAGCATCCTACTCTCTGGTGCCAACGTCCTGACTTTC. Its protein product is CASILLSGANVLTF.

In this sample, this clone turned up many times. This rearrangement joins TRBV24-1 to TRBJ2-3, with 8 bases aligning to TRBD1. V shed 1 base and J 6 bases; nucleotides not matched to a gene: 5. The CDR3 covers 15 residues. The germline CDR1 and CDR2 sequences are KGHDR and SFDVKD. The DNA of the CDR3 is TGTGCCACCAGTGATTTCGACAGGGGCGCGGATACGCAGTATTTT. This translates into CATSDFDRGADTQYF.

On this clone itself: Germline is not matched at one junction end, which may reflect a read error. The chain employs TRBV7-8 and TRBJ2-3; D uncertain. Germline V CDR1 and CDR2: SGHVS, FQNEAQ. The CDR3 covers 15 residues. Here the CDR3 DNA reads TGTGCAAGCAGCTTAAATAGTCCGGGTTCAGATACGCAGTATTTT. Amino acids: CASSLNSPGSDTQYF.

In its sample, this clone was seen many times. This chain links TRBV3-1 with TRBJ2-3; D may correspond to TRBD1 or TRBD2 (5 bases each). Germline loops: CDR1 LGHDT, CDR2 YNNKEL (reference sequence). CDR3 length equals 16 residues. V was cut by 4 bases and J by 2 bases, with 16 bases left in between. The DNA of the CDR3 is TGTGCCAGCAGCCTTGGGGGTTCCCGATACACAGATACGCAGTATTTT. Amino acids: CASSLGGSRYTDTQYF.

This clone was counted ten times or more. The rearrangement joins TRBV11-2 to TRBJ1-3; the D gene is possibly TRBD1 (5 bases). The V end lost 4 bases, the J end lost 0 bases, and 7 bases lay between the germline ends. This CDR3 comprises 14 residues. Per the germline V gene, CDR1 is SGHAT and CDR2 is FQNNGV. The CDR3 region has the DNA TGTGCCAGCAGCTCAGGGAACTCTGGAAACACCATATATTTT. Amino acids: CASSSGNSGNTIYF.

This clone occurred many times. The rearrangement uses TRBV20-1 and TRBJ2-3; D may be TRBD2 (5 bases). Per germline, CDR1 DFQATT and CDR2 SNEGSKA (reference sequence). Trimming left V 6 bases short and J 0 bases short, with 13 bases between. The CDR3 is made up of 14 amino acids. The CDR3 here is CSAKGDVSTDTQYF. The DNA of the CDR3 is TGCAGTGCCAAGGGAGATGTCAGCACAGATACGCAGTATTTT.

This rearrangement joins TRBV30 to TRBJ2-7; D gene unclear. Germline CDR1 reads GTSNPN; CDR2 reads SVGIG (reference sequence). CDR3 size: 14 residues. Trimming cost V 2 bases and J 9 bases, with 20 bases left between them. The CDR3 loop is CAWSPIWYSRWQYF. The CDR3 DNA reads as TGTGCCTGGAGTCCTATCTGGTACAGTCGTTGGCAGTACTTC.

This clone is medium-sized. The rearrangement uses TRBV6-2 or TRBV6-3 and TRBJ2-7, with 9 bases fitting TRBD2. The junction had 3 bases not matched to a gene; V was cut back by 5 bases and J by 4 bases. Germline CDR1 reads MNHEY; CDR2 reads SVGEGT. This CDR3 region has 13 residues. CDR3 sequence: CASSATSGYEQYF. In nucleotides, the CDR3 is TGTGCCAGCAGTGCGACTAGCGGATACGAGCAGTACTTC.

V is TRBV24-1 and J is TRBJ2-2; D possibly corresponds to TRBD2 (6 bases). Per germline, CDR1 KGHDR and CDR2 SFDVKD. The V end was cut by 4 bases, the J end by 14 bases, with 22 bases between. There are 15 residues in the CDR3. DNA of the CDR3: TGTGCCACCAGTGACGTGGGGATAGCGGCCGTGGATCTGTTTTTT. Amino acid sequence: CATSDVGIAAVDLFF.

The chain recombines TRBV20-1 with TRBJ2-7; TRBD1 matches 10 bases. The CDR3 runs 19 residues. V gave up 0 bases and J gave up 3 bases; unmatched junction bases: 17. Germline CDR1 DFQATT, CDR2 SNEGSKA (reference sequence). The CDR3 nucleotides are TGCAGTGCTAGAGATTTGCCCCGAACCGGGACAGGGGCGTTCTACGAGCAGTACTTC. Translation: CSARDLPRTGTGAFYEQYF.

This clone showed up many times. The V and J genes are TRBV12-3 or TRBV12-4 and TRBJ2-3, with 12 nucleotides matching TRBD2. V dropped 5 bases and J dropped 11; count of bases not matched to a gene: 11. This CDR3 is 15 amino acids long. CDR3 bases: TGTGCCAGCAGTAAAGGACTAGCGGGATTGAGGGAGCAGTATTTT. Its translation is CASSKGLAGLREQYF.